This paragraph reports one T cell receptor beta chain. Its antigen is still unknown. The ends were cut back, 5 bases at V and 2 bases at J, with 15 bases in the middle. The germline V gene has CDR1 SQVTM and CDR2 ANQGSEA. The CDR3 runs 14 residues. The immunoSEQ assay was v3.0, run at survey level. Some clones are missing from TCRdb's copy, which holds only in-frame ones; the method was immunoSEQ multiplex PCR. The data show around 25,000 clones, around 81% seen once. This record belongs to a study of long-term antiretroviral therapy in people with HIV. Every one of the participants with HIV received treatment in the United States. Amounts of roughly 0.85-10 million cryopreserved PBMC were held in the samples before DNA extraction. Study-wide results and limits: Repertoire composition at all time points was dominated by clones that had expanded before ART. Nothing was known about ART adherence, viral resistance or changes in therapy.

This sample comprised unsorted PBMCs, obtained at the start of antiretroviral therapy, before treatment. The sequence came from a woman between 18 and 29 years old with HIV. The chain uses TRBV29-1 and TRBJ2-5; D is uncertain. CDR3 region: CSVPPPESQETQYF. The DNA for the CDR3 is TGCAGCGTTCCCCCCCCCGAAAGTCAAGAGACCCAGTACTTC.